This TCR beta chain was captured by sequencing in a study of beta chain features in type 1 diabetes. The authors reverse transcribed all of the isolated RNA, so sequencing captured expressed TCRB transcripts. TCRdb's copy holds only in-frame clones and misses some; the assay was immunoSEQ multiplex PCR. The sample consists of around 120,000 clones, around 15% of them appearing once. This clone was seen a handful of times. Its antigen is unknown. With 6 bases removed from V and 1 base from J, the gap between germline ends came to 8 bases. The germline gives CDR1 MNHEY, CDR2 SMNVEV (reference sequence). The CDR3 totals 13 residues. Regarding the study as a whole: A moderate, significant TCRB CDR3 shortening appeared in type 1 diabetes across four CD4+ subsets.

Sequencing input: central memory CD4+ T cells from blood. V is TRBV27 and J is TRBJ2-3; no definite D call. The receptor comes from a man between 18 and 29 years old with type 1 diabetes. This CDR3 is CASRRRGTDTQYF. The CDR3 DNA is TGTGCCAGCAGGCGAAGGGGCACAGATACGCAGTATTTT.